In this sample, the clone carrying this TCR beta chain turned up a few times. This sample was included in a study of T cells in Graves' hyperthyroidism and ophthalmopathy. What was amplified from RNA transcripts were TCR beta CDR3 regions. HTBI primers were the set used in a first-round RT-PCR of the TCR CDR3. TCRdb reprocessed the multiplex PCR reads with MiXCR, giving one entry per CDR3 protein. The sample includes 360,000 or so distinct CDR3 sequences, 15% to 20% of them seen just once. Investigators excluded patients with uncontrolled infection, other autoimmune disease, pregnancy or lactation. The length of the CDR3 is 17 residues. The V gene's germline CDR1 is MGHRA and CDR2 YSYEKL. The V segment lost 7 bases and the J segment 3 bases; nucleotides outside the gene matches: 13.

The V gene is TRBV4-1, the J gene TRBJ2-2; the match to TRBD2 covers 8 bases. This receptor was identified in a woman between 35 and 50 years old with Graves' ophthalmopathy. The sequenced material came from blood. The CDR3: CASTEEAGVFDTGELFF. CDR3 sequence (DNA): TGCGCCAGCACTGAAGAAGCGGGAGTATTCGACACCGGGGAGCTGTTTTTT.